The clone carrying this T cell receptor (beta chain) has a handful of counts. This entry comes from a study of blood T cell repertoires in COVID-19. Whole-study context: Samples came from the United States, Italy and Spain, spanning acute and convalescent COVID-19. Sample material is recorded as cDNA or gDNA derived from T cells, B-cell-depleted T cells, or PBMCs.

V dropped 1 base and J dropped 7; count of bases not matched to a gene: 5. Germline V gene data show CDR1 as SGHTA and CDR2 as FQGNSA. The CDR3 runs to 17 residues. In the original analysis: Reference gene primers were amplified, and this amplification served to estimate nucleated cell counts. Here immunoSEQ multiplex PCR was the method, and the copy in TCRdb shows in-frame clones only, minus some. That table gives V, J and clone size, and the DNA gave D and trimming. The sample has approximately 59,000 clones, 80% to 90% seen once. Sequenced: peripheral blood. The sequence came from a man aged 80 or over with acute or convalescent COVID-19. The chain links TRBV7-2 to TRBJ2-1, with 15 bases matching TRBD2. The CDR3 spells CASSLVGTSGGQNEQFF. CDR3 sequence (DNA): TGTGCCAGCAGCTTAGTGGGGACTAGCGGGGGGCAGAATGAGCAGTTCTTC.